This TCR beta chain was recovered during a study of blood T cell repertoires in COVID-19. At the level of the study: There were acute and convalescent COVID-19 samples, and they came from the United States, Italy and Spain. Sample material is recorded as cDNA or gDNA derived from T cells, B-cell-depleted T cells, or PBMCs.

This clone was observed a handful of times. The CDR3 is made up of 12 amino acids. Trimming pared 3 bases from V and 3 bases from J, leaving 9 bases between. The germline gives CDR1 SQVTM, CDR2 ANQGSEA. The authors' processing: Quantification of nucleated cells was approximated via reference gene primer amplification. Sequencing was performed with immunoSEQ multiplex PCR; in TCRdb, only in-frame clones are kept and a portion is missing. The D gene and trimming were derived from the DNA, and the V and J assignments and clone size from that table. The data show roughly 77,000 clones, roughly 78% seen once.

The sequencing sample was made of peripheral blood. The V gene is TRBV29-1, the J gene TRBJ2-7; no reliable D call. The receptor comes from a woman between 70 and 85 years old with acute or convalescent COVID-19. The CDR3 protein is CSVEDRSYEQYF. Written as DNA, the CDR3 is TGCAGCGTTGAGGATAGGAGCTACGAGCAGTACTTC.